Shown below are 14 T cell receptor beta chains from a single sample sequenced in a study of T cell repertoires in cytomegalovirus infection. Each CDR3 protein gets one entry after TCRdb re-called the reads with MiXCR. The sample contains a few hundred thousand distinct CDR3 sequences, approximately 17% of which appear only once. The sequenced sample was CD8+ T cells from PBMCs. These receptors were taken from a human donor in good health (CMV status not recorded). Some clones in this sample may be carry-over from other donors' samples.

This chain links TRBV20-1 with TRBJ1-1; D not certain. The CDR3 runs 12 residues. The V end was cut by 5 bases, the J end by 5 bases, with 12 bases between. Germline V gives CDR1 DFQATT, CDR2 SNEGSKA (reference sequence). CDR3 in DNA: TGCAGTGCTCCCTTCCTGGGTACTGAAGCTTTCTTT. The encoded protein is CSAPFLGTEAFF.

This clonotype was detected a few times. V gene TRBV6-2 or TRBV6-3 combines with J gene TRBJ1-2; D gene ambiguous. V lost 0 bases, J lost 5 bases, and 7 bases lay in between. The CDR3 is 13 amino acids. Germline V lookup: CDR1 MNHEY, CDR2 SVGEGT. CDR3 region: CASSYSNRYGYTF. In nucleotides, the CDR3 is TGTGCCAGCAGTTACTCGAACAGATATGGCTACACCTTC.

In this sample, this clonotype turned up a few times. CDR3 sequence reads: CASSSRGFGANVLTF. The CDR3 DNA follows: TGTGCCAGCAGCAGTCGGGGATTTGGGGCCAACGTCCTGACTTTC. J is TRBJ2-6 and V is TRBV7-4; weak D call: TRBD2 (5 bases). The germline CDR1 and CDR2 sequences are SGHVT and SQSDAQ. The CDR3 spans 15 residues. V was cut by 5 bases and J by 3 bases, with 11 bases left in between.

This clonotype was recorded many times. The chain employs TRBV27 and TRBJ1-1, with a tentative D call TRBD1 (5 bases). Trimming removed 5 bases at V and 0 bases at J, with 19 bases between. Germline V CDR1 and CDR2: MNHEY, SMNVEV (reference sequence). This CDR3 has 17 amino acids. The CDR3: CASSLRVGGTMNTEAFF. The CDR3 coding sequence is TGTGCCAGCAGTCTACGTGTCGGGGGAACCATGAACACTGAAGCTTTCTTT.

Only a few counts were recorded for this clonotype. CDR3 in DNA: TGTGCCAGCAGCAGGGGGTTCGGCTCCTACGAGCAGTACTTC. Its protein is CASSRGFGSYEQYF. The rearrangement uses TRBV6-5 and TRBJ2-7, with 7 bases matching TRBD1. CDR1 MNHEY and CDR2 SVGAGI come from the germline V gene. This CDR3 is built from 14 residues. The trim removed 6 bases at V and 0 bases at J, leaving 5 bases unmatched.

In its sample, this clonotype was seen a few times. This rearrangement joins TRBV28 to TRBJ2-7, with D hard to call. V lost 3 bases and J 2 bases, leaving 8 bases between the germline ends. Germline V gene data show CDR1 as MDHEN and CDR2 as SYDVKM. The CDR3 spans 13 residues. The CDR3 DNA is TGTGCCAGCAGTTTGCAGACCCCCTACGAGCAGTACTTC. Its translation is CASSLQTPYEQYF.

This clonotype was picked up many times. The rearrangement joins TRBV4-1 to TRBJ2-1, with no clear D. V shed 0 bases and J shed 0 bases, with 12 bases lying between them. The length of the CDR3 is 17 residues. Germline values: CDR1 MGHRA, CDR2 YSYEKL. CDR3 in DNA: TGCGCCAGCAGCCAAGATCCAGGACGTCTCTCCTACAATGAGCAGTTCTTC. Protein: CASSQDPGRLSYNEQFF.

This clonotype was recorded many times. The rearrangement joins TRBV7-8 to TRBJ2-1; 10 bases match TRBD1. The CDR3 spans 16 residues. Germline V lookup: CDR1 SGHVS, CDR2 FQNEAQ. V trimming: 1 base; J trimming: 9 bases; junction bases outside the gene matches: 9. CDR3 nucleotide sequence: TGTGCCAGCAGCTTAGTCCGGGACAGGGGTTTGGGTGAGCAGTTCTTC. Translating gives CASSLVRDRGLGEQFF. Full variable domain (rest looked up from reference TRBV7-8 and TRBJ2-1): GAGVSQSPRYKVAKRGQDVALRCDPISGHVSLFWYQQALGQGPEFLTYFQNEAQLDKSGLPSDRFFAERPEGSVSTLKIQRTQQEDSAVYLCASSLVRDRGLGEQFFGPGTRLTVL.

This clonotype was observed a few times. V usage is TRBV15 and J usage is TRBJ1-3; D is unresolved. V was cut by 4 bases and J by 0 bases, with 22 bases left in between. The CDR3 has 19 amino acids. Germline loops: CDR1 LNHNV, CDR2 YYDKDF (reference sequence). DNA of the CDR3: TGTGCCACCAGCATAAAGCCGGTGGGATTCGGCACCTCTGGAAACACCATATATTTT. Translation gives CATSIKPVGFGTSGNTIYF. The whole variable domain, remainder taken from reference TRBV15 and TRBJ1-3, is DAMVIQNPRYQVTQFGKPVTLSCSQTLNHNVMYWYQQKSSQAPKLLFHYYDKDFNNEADTPDNFQSRRPNTSFCFLDIRSPGLGDTAMYLCATSIKPVGFGTSGNTIYFGEGSWLTVV.

This clonotype was detected only a few times. The V and J genes are TRBV7-8 and TRBJ2-3, with 9 bases lining up with TRBD2. Germline-derived CDR1 and CDR2 are SGHVS and FQNEAQ. V shed 5 bases and J 1 base; nucleotides not matched to a gene: 7. The CDR3 is made up of 16 amino acids. The CDR3 DNA follows: TGTGCCAGCAGCCCCCGTCCTAGCGGGGGCACAGATACGCAGTATTTT. It encodes CASSPRPSGGTDTQYF.

This clonotype has a handful of counts. V is TRBV27 and J is TRBJ1-2; D call uncertain. This CDR3 comprises 16 residues. Trimming stripped 2 bases from V and 4 bases from J, with 17 bases between. In germline, CDR1 is MNHEY, CDR2 SMNVEV (reference sequence). The CDR3 DNA is TGTGCCAGCAGTTTAACGAACCTTGTAAAAAGCTATGGCTACACCTTC. Protein: CASSLTNLVKSYGYTF.

This clonotype was seen a few times. The rearrangement links TRBV19 to TRBJ2-3; D perhaps matches TRBD2 (6 bases). Trimming left V 5 bases short and J 1 base short, with 13 bases between. This CDR3 has 15 residues. CDR1 and CDR2 (germline): LNHDA, SQIVND (reference sequence). CDR3 DNA: TGTGCCAGTAGTTCCGGGGGATACCGCACAGATACGCAGTATTTT. Protein product: CASSSGGYRTDTQYF. The whole variable domain, remainder taken from reference TRBV19 and TRBJ2-3, is DGGITQSPKYLFRKEGQNVTLSCEQNLNHDAMYWYRQDPGQGLRLIYYSQIVNDFQKGDIAEGYSVSREKKESFPLTVTSAQKNPTAFYLCASSSGGYRTDTQYFGPGTRLTVL.

This clonotype was detected a few times. V and J are TRBV4-1 and TRBJ2-5; a possible D gene is TRBD2 (5 bases). Germline V gives CDR1 MGHRA, CDR2 YSYEKL. Deletions cut 2 bases from V and 5 bases from J, with 15 bases between. The CDR3 runs 15 residues. The CDR3 loop reads CASSQRAERRETQYF. Written as DNA, the CDR3 is TGCGCCAGCAGCCAAAGAGCGGAACGGCGCGAGACCCAGTACTTC.

Only one count was recorded for this clonotype. A much larger clone is a single base away; this may be a read error. Given the absence of the conserved phenylalanine or tryptophan at the CDR3 end, a read error is likely. The genes are TRBV7-4 and TRBJ1-5; D is unresolved. Trimming removed 1 base from V and 3 bases from J, with 10 bases in between. CDR3 length equals 15 residues. CDR1 and CDR2 from the germline V gene are SGHVT and SQSDAQ. CDR3: CASSLGTEDNQPQHL. CDR3 DNA: TGTGCCAGCAGCTTAGGGACGGAGGACAATCAGCCCCAGCATCTT.